These 27 T cell receptor beta chains were all obtained from the same sample, sequenced in a study of CD8 T cells in Susac syndrome. Random hexamers were used to reverse transcribe about 0.45 to 1 ug of RNA. Via MiXCR, TCRdb re-called the immunoSEQ multiplex PCR reads, giving one row per CDR3 protein. The data hold about 400,000 distinct CDR3 sequences, with 85% to 90% observed a single time. Specimen: CD8+ T cells from PBMCs. These receptors all stem from a human donor with multiple sclerosis.

This chain connects TRBV29-1 to TRBJ2-6, with a possible D match to TRBD2 (6 bases). CDR3 length: 15 amino acids. V was shortened by 7 bases and J by 3 bases, with 16 bases between the two germline ends. Germline assignment: CDR1 SQVTM and CDR2 ANQGSEA. CDR3 amino acids: CSAWRGVFGANVLTF. CDR3 coding DNA: TGCAGCGCGTGGAGGGGCGTGTTTGGGGCCAACGTCCTGACTTTC.

This sequence joins TRBV28 and TRBJ2-7; D possibly matches TRBD1 or TRBD2 (5 bases each). Germline CDR1 is MDHEN and CDR2 is SYDVKM. This CDR3 has 14 amino acids. The V gene lost 4 bases and the J gene lost 2 bases, with 12 bases spanning the gap. CDR3 residues: CASSSGRQAYEQYF. CDR3 nucleotides: TGTGCCAGCAGTTCGGGACGGCAGGCCTACGAGCAGTACTTC.

The V call is TRBV30, the J call TRBJ2-7; tentatively, D is TRBD2 (7 bases). Germline V gene sequence: CDR1 GTSNPN, CDR2 SVGIG (reference sequence). The CDR3 covers 12 residues. V lost 8 bases, J lost 7 bases, and 18 bases lay in between. The chain's CDR3 is CAHVAGADEQYF. DNA for the CDR3: TGTGCCCACGTCGCGGGGGCGGATGAGCAGTACTTC.

This clonotype was observed once. The chain recombines TRBV5-1 with TRBJ1-2; D is possibly TRBD1 (5 bases). The CDR3 is 15 residues long. Trimming cost V 0 bases and J 0 bases, with 9 bases left between them. The germline V gene encodes CDR1 SGHRS and CDR2 YFSETQ. In DNA form, the CDR3 reads TGCGCCAGCAGCTTGGGTACAGGAGCTAACTATGGCTACACCTTC. Encoded protein: CASSLGTGANYGYTF.

This chain links TRBV7-9 with TRBJ2-3, with 7 bases matching TRBD1. This CDR3 comprises 15 residues. Germline CDR1 is SEHNR and CDR2 is FQNEAQ (reference sequence). V lost 4 bases to trimming and J lost 0 bases; unmatched junction nucleotides: 4. CDR3 DNA sequence: TGTGCCAGCAGCTCGCGGACAGGCAGCACAGATACGCAGTATTTT. It encodes CASSSRTGSTDTQYF.

The genes are TRBV5-4 and TRBJ2-7, with 9 bases identical to TRBD1. CDR1 is SGHNT and CDR2 is YYREEE in the germline V gene (reference sequence). The V and J ends lost 0 bases and 5 bases, in that order; junction bases with no gene match: 3. This CDR3 region has 14 residues. The CDR3 spells CASSLEGQGHEQYF. CDR3 nucleotides: TGTGCCAGCAGCTTGGAGGGACAGGGCCACGAGCAGTACTTC.

In this sample, this clonotype turned up a few times. The chain uses TRBV4-1 and TRBJ2-7, with 10 bases that match TRBD2. The trim removed 0 bases at V and 1 base at J, leaving 3 bases unmatched. Germline loops: CDR1 MGHRA, CDR2 YSYEKL. The CDR3 loop spans 16 amino acids. The CDR3 DNA reads as TGCGCCAGCAGCCAAGATCCAGCGGGAGGGTCCTACGAGCAGTACTTC. Protein product: CASSQDPAGGSYEQYF.

CDR3 in DNA: TGTGCCATCAGTGAGTGGCAGGGAGCGGACACTGAAGCTTTCTTT. It yields the protein CAISEWQGADTEAFF. The chain has TRBV10-3 and TRBJ1-1, with D maybe TRBD1 (5 bases). Germline CDR1 ENHRY, CDR2 SYGVKD. This CDR3 contains 15 residues. The V and J ends lost 1 base and 3 bases respectively, with 12 bases between them.

This clonotype occurred a few times. This chain joins TRBV3-1 and TRBJ2-1; the D call may be TRBD1 or TRBD2 (5 bases each). V shed 6 bases and J shed 5 bases, with 11 bases lying between them. Looked up from germline, CDR1 is LGHDT and CDR2 is YNNKEL (reference sequence). This CDR3 is 13 amino acids long. The CDR3: CASSPGPNNEQFF. CDR3 sequence (DNA): TGTGCCAGCAGTCCGGGACCAAACAATGAGCAGTTCTTC.

This clonotype was detected only once. The rearrangement joins TRBV30 to TRBJ2-1; D may be TRBD1 or TRBD2 (5 bases each). Germline V CDR1 and CDR2: GTSNPN, SVGIG (reference sequence). Between the trimmed V and J ends, which lost 8 bases and 8 bases, there was a span of 19 bases. This CDR3 is built from 13 residues. The CDR3 sequence: CAGGGADVDEQFF. DNA for the CDR3: TGTGCCGGGGGTGGGGCAGACGTGGATGAGCAGTTCTTC.

The CDR3 sequence: CSASTLGNYGYTF. DNA for the CDR3: TGCAGTGCTTCGACGTTAGGGAACTATGGCTACACCTTC. The rearrangement joins TRBV20-1 to TRBJ1-2, with D unresolved. Trimming took off 5 bases at V and 2 bases at J, with 12 bases between the two ends. The CDR3 runs 13 residues. CDR1 is DFQATT and CDR2 is SNEGSKA in the germline V gene (reference sequence).

This chain connects TRBV28 to TRBJ1-2, with 12 bases that match TRBD1. Germline-derived CDR1 and CDR2 are MDHEN and SYDVKM. The CDR3 is made up of 15 amino acids. V gave up 3 bases and J gave up 8 bases; unmatched junction bases: 7. The chain's CDR3 is CASSFYGTGGWGYTF. The DNA for the CDR3 is TGTGCCAGCAGTTTTTATGGGACAGGGGGCTGGGGCTACACCTTC.

The genes are TRBV6-5 and TRBJ2-3; 12 positions match TRBD2. J was trimmed by 1 base and V by 0 bases; bases with no gene match: 5. The CDR3 loop spans 18 amino acids. The germline CDR1 and CDR2 sequences are MNHEY and SVGAGI. The CDR3 region has the DNA TGTGCCAGCAGTTACTCCCTAGCGGGAGGGCCTGGCACAGATACGCAGTATTTT. It encodes CASSYSLAGGPGTDTQYF.

This clonotype was observed a few times. The genes are TRBV20-1 and TRBJ2-7; 8 bases align to TRBD1. The germline CDR1 and CDR2 sequences are DFQATT and SNEGSKA (reference sequence). The CDR3 consists of 14 residues. V lost 6 bases to trimming and J lost 2 bases; unmatched junction nucleotides: 9. The CDR3 here is CSAHRDRLTYEQYF. CDR3 in DNA: TGCAGTGCCCATAGGGACAGGTTAACCTACGAGCAGTACTTC.

The chain recombines TRBV4-1 with TRBJ2-7; a weak D match, TRBD1 (6 bases). CDR1 is MGHRA and CDR2 is YSYEKL in the germline V gene. V lost 3 bases to trimming and J lost 5 bases, with 11 bases between them. The CDR3 is made up of 13 amino acids. CDR3: CASSHPGTNEQYF. Written as DNA, the CDR3 is TGCGCCAGCAGCCATCCCGGGACAAACGAGCAGTACTTC.

V and J are TRBV9 and TRBJ1-2; D is undetermined. This CDR3 spans 16 amino acids. V was shortened by 4 bases and J by 4 bases, with 20 bases between the two germline ends. From germline, CDR1 is SGDLS and CDR2 YYNGEE. The CDR3 is CASSLRDLPESYGYTF. CDR3 sequence (DNA): TGTGCCAGCAGCCTGAGAGACTTACCCGAATCCTATGGCTACACCTTC.

This rearrangement joins TRBV12-3 or TRBV12-4 to TRBJ2-7; D gene ambiguous. The V end was cut by 1 base, the J end by 6 bases, with 7 bases between. CDR3 length: 12 residues. CDR3 region: CASSLGLSEQYF. The DNA of the CDR3 is TGTGCCAGCAGTTTAGGGCTAAGCGAGCAGTACTTC.

The gene calls are TRBV23-1 and TRBJ1-5; the D gene is possibly TRBD1 (5 bases). TRBV23-1 is assigned to the ORF class and has an uncertain function. The CDR3 is 18 amino acids. V gave up 4 bases and J gave up 0 bases, with 19 bases separating them. The CDR3 bases are TGCGCCAGCAGTCCAACTGGGGGAGCCGACTATAGCAATCAGCCCCAGCATTTT. Translating it yields CASSPTGGADYSNQPQHF.

The rearrangement uses TRBV5-6 and TRBJ1-2, with D possibly TRBD1 on 5 matching bases. The ends were cut back, 0 bases at V and 2 bases at J, with 8 bases in the middle. The length of the CDR3 is 14 residues. The germline V gene has CDR1 SGHDT and CDR2 YYEEEE. In nucleotides, the CDR3 is TGTGCCAGCAGCTTGGTGGGGGGAAACTATGGCTACACCTTC. As protein: CASSLVGGNYGYTF. The full variable domain, rest sourced from reference TRBV5-6 and TRBJ1-2, is DAGVTQSPTHLIKTRGQQVTLRCSPKSGHDTVSWYQQALGQGPQFIFQYYEEEERQRGNFPDRFSGHQFPNYSSELNVNALLLGDSALYLCASSLVGGNYGYTFGSGTRLTVV.

The chain carries TRBV20-1 and TRBJ2-7; 8 positions agree with TRBD2. With 1 base clipped from V and 6 bases from J, the junction kept 14 bases outside the gene matches. Per the germline V gene, CDR1 is DFQATT and CDR2 is SNEGSKA (reference sequence). The CDR3 runs to 16 residues. This chain's CDR3 is CSARAGRGIVRFEQYF. For the CDR3, the DNA is TGCAGTGCTAGAGCCGGGAGGGGTATTGTTCGTTTCGAGCAGTACTTC.

The chain uses TRBV10-3 and TRBJ2-4, with 9 positions matching TRBD1. CDR3 length: 16 residues. The V gene end was trimmed by 4 bases and the J gene end by 0 bases; junction bases not matched to a gene: 4. In germline, CDR1 is ENHRY, CDR2 SYGVKD. CDR3 protein: CAISGDRELAKNIQYF. The DNA for the CDR3 is TGTGCCATCAGTGGGGACAGGGAACTAGCCAAAAACATTCAGTACTTC.

V gene TRBV7-9 combines with J gene TRBJ1-1; 8 bases are shared with TRBD1. Per the germline V gene, CDR1 is SEHNR and CDR2 is FQNEAQ (reference sequence). The CDR3 loop spans 14 amino acids. Trimming at V came to 7 bases and at J to 6 bases, leaving 10 bases not matched to a gene. As DNA, the CDR3 is TGTGCCAGCACCTATCGACAGGGGACCCCTGAAGCTTTCTTT. Translation: CASTYRQGTPEAFF.

The chain employs TRBV7-9 and TRBJ2-7; 7 nucleotides agree with TRBD1. The CDR3 has 12 residues. The J segment lost 12 bases and the V segment lost 4 bases, leaving 9 bases of the junction unmatched. The germline gives CDR1 SEHNR, CDR2 FQNEAQ (reference sequence). Here the CDR3 reads CASSSSPGQRYF. CDR3 in DNA: TGTGCCAGCAGCTCGTCGCCGGGACAGAGGTACTTC.

As for this clonotype: At one boundary the junction diverges from the germline segment, which might be a read error. The chain employs TRBV7-8 and TRBJ2-1; 9 nucleotides match TRBD2. Germline CDR1 and CDR2: SGHVS and FQNEAQ. This CDR3 spans 15 amino acids. The CDR3 DNA reads as TGTGCCAGCAGCCTAGCGGGACTAGTGGTCAATGAGCAGTTCTTC. Its protein is CASSLAGLVVNEQFF.

The CDR3, as DNA: TGTGCCAGCATCACATGGGCCGGTGCTAACTATGGCTACACCTTC. This sequence encodes CASITWAGANYGYTF. This chain links TRBV2 with TRBJ1-2; D remains ambiguous. V lost 7 bases to trimming and J lost 0 bases, with 15 bases between them. CDR1 is SNHLY, CDR2 FYNNEI, per germline. The CDR3 consists of 15 residues.

V and J are TRBV30 and TRBJ2-3; D possibly matches TRBD1 or TRBD2 (5 bases each). The CDR3 contains 16 residues. Trimming removed 3 bases from V and 1 base from J, with 17 bases in between. The germline CDR1 and CDR2 sequences are GTSNPN and SVGIG (reference sequence). This CDR3 is CAWSLDPGRGTDTQYF. CDR3 in DNA: TGTGCCTGGAGCCTGGACCCGGGGCGGGGCACAGATACGCAGTATTTT.

This rearrangement joins TRBV28 to TRBJ2-7, with 9 bases that match TRBD2. The CDR3 contains 14 residues. The V gene's germline CDR1 is MDHEN and CDR2 SYDVKM. V gave up 10 bases and J gave up 4 bases; unmatched junction bases: 11. The CDR3 DNA is TGTGCCACCTTATTAGCGGGAGTGTGGTACGAGCAGTACTTC. It translates to CATLLAGVWYEQYF.